One T cell receptor beta chain is described in this entry. The CDR3 spans 16 residues. The V and J ends lost 9 bases and 4 bases, in that order; junction bases with no gene match: 16. The germline CDR1 and CDR2 sequences are SNHLY and FYNNEI. The data were taken from a study of T cell changes during pregnancy in multiple sclerosis. Clones were read by immunoSEQ multiplex PCR, and TCRdb kept only the in-frame ones, dropping some. Here the sample spans about 80,000 clones, 90% to 95% being singletons. The sequences come from peripheral blood, collected before pregnancy. The V call is TRBV2, the J call TRBJ1-2; TRBD1 matches 8 bases. This TCR was recovered from a female donor with multiple sclerosis, enrolled in a pregnancy study. CDR3 bases: TGTGCCAGAGAGACAGGAACTGGACAGGGCCTCTATGGCTACACCTTC. This encodes CARETGTGQGLYGYTF. Supplemented by reference TRBV2 and TRBJ1-2, the full variable domain reads EPEVTQTPSHQVTQMGQEVILRCVPISNHLYFYWYRQILGQKVEFLVSFYNNEISEKSEIFDDQFSVERPDGSNFTLKIRSTKLEDSAMYFCARETGTGQGLYGYTFGSGTRLTVV.